A single T cell receptor beta chain is shown here with its context. V lost 2 bases and J 1 base, leaving 5 bases between the germline ends. The germline gives CDR1 SEHNR, CDR2 FQNEAQ (reference sequence). The CDR3 consists of 13 residues. These data are taken from a study of early T cells in non-severe SARS-CoV-2 infection. TCRdb re-called the 5' RACE reads through MiXCR, storing one row per CDR3 protein. Of some 41,000 distinct CDR3 sequences detected, about 23% appear once; the ten largest clones hold 4.5% to 5%. This clonotype originated in an adult who was a healthcare worker with PCR-confirmed SARS-CoV-2 infection or an uninfected control (not recorded which). The chain has TRBV7-9 and TRBJ1-2; D ambiguous. The material sequenced was whole blood, taken at baseline. The CDR3 here is CASSLPLNYGYTF. CDR3 DNA sequence: TGTGCCAGCAGCTTACCCCTTAACTATGGCTACACCTTC.